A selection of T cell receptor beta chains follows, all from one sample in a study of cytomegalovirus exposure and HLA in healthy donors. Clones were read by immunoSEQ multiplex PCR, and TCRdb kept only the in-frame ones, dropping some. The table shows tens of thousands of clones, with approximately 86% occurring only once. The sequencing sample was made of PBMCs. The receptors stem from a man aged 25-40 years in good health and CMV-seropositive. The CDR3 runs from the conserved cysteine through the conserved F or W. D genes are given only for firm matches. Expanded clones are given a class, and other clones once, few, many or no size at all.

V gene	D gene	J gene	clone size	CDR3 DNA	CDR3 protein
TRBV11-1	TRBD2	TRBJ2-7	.	TGTGCCAGCAGCTTAGCGTTAGCGGGAGCATTGTACGAGCAGTACTTC	CASSLALAGALYEQYF
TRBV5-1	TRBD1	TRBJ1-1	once	TGCGCCAGCAGGGCCACTGGGACAGCAAACACTGAAGCTTTCTTT	CASRATGTANTEAFF
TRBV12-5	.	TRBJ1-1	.	TGTGCTAGTGGTTGGGACGGGGGGGGTAGGCCTGAAGCTTTCTTT	CASGWDGGGRPEAFF
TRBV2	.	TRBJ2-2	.	TGTGCCAGCAGTGAAATGGGAGTGGGAACCGGGGAGCTGTTTTTT	CASSEMGVGTGELFF
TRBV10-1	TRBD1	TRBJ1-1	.	TGCGCCAGCAGCCCCACGGGACAGGGGACTGAAGCTTTCTTT	CASSPTGQGTEAFF
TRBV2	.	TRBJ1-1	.	TGTGCCAGCAGGGTACGGGAGGCCACTGAAGCTTTCTTT	CASRVREATEAFF
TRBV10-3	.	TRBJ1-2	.	TGTGCCATCAGTGACCTCCGGGACTATGGCTACACCTTC	CAISDLRDYGYTF
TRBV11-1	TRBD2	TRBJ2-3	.	TGTGCCAGCAGCTACCCCTCGGCGGGAGGGCCTCATGCAGATACGCAGTATTTT	CASSYPSAGGPHADTQYF
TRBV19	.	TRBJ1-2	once	TGTGCCAGTAGTACCGAGACTGGCGGGGGCTACACCTTC	CASSTETGGGYTF
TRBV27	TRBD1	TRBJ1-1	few	TGTGCCAGCAGCCGCACCGGGACAGACGCTTTCTTT	CASSRTGTDAFF
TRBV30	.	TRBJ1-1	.	TGTGCCTGGGTTTTTCGGGGGGCGATGAACACTGAAGCTTTCTTT	CAWVFRGAMNTEAFF
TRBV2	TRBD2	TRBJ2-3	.	TGTGCCAGCAGGGGACTAGCTACCGATACGCAGTATTTT	CASRGLATDTQYF
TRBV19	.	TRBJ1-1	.	TGTGCCAGTACCCTTACGACAGGGAACACTGAAGCTTTCTTT	CASTLTTGNTEAFF
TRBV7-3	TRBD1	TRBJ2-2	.	TGTGCCAGCAGCCCCCGGGACAGGGTCTGGTCCGGAAGCACCGGGGAGCTGTTTTTT	CASSPRDRVWSGSTGELFF
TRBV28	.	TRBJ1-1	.	TGTGCCAGCACCTGGGGGCAGGCGGACTGGAACACTGAAGCTTTCTTT	CASTWGQADWNTEAFF
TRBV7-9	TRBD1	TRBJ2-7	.	TGTGCCAGCAGCTTAGCGGAGACAGGGGGATACGAGCAGTACTTC	CASSLAETGGYEQYF
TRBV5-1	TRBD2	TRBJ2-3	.	TGCGCCAGCAGCTTGGAGGCGGGGGGGAGCACAGATACGCAGTATTTT	CASSLEAGGSTDTQYF
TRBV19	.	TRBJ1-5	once	TGTGCCAGTAGTATAGATCAGGGACTTCCCCAGCATTTT	CASSIDQGLPQHF
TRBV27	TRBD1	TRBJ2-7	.	TGTGCCAGCAGTTTATGGGGACAGGGGGCATGGGAGCAGTACTTC	CASSLWGQGAWEQYF
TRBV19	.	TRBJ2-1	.	TGTGCCAGTAGTGTCGAGTACGCGGGTTTCAATGAGCAGTTCTTC	CASSVEYAGFNEQFF
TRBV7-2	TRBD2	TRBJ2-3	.	TGTGCCAGCAGCCTTAGCGGGAGGGCAGATACGCAGTATTTT	CASSLSGRADTQYF
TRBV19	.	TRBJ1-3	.	TGTGCCAGCCAACAAGGAAACACCATATATTTT	CASQQGNTIYF
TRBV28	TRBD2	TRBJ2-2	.	TGTGCCAGCAGAAAGACTAGCGGGAGGGCGAGGACCGGGGAGCTGTTTTTT	CASRKTSGRARTGELFF
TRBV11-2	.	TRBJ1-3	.	TGTGCCAGCAGCCGGGTAGCCTCAGGAAACACCATATATTTT	CASSRVASGNTIYF
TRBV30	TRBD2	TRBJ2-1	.	TGTGCCTGGAGTGCGGGGGGGGAGCAGTTCTTC	CAWSAGGEQFF
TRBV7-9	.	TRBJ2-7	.	TGTGCCAGCACGGTCCTCCAAGCGAACTACGAGCAGTACTTC	CASTVLQANYEQYF
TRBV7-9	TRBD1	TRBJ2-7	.	TGTGCCAGCAGACAGGGGGCTGGGAACGAGCAGTACTTC	CASRQGAGNEQYF
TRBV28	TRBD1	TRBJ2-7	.	TGTGCCAGCTCAACAGGGGGCTGGTACGAGCAGTACTTC	CASSTGGWYEQYF
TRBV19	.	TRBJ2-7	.	TGTGCCAGTTTGGACAGCATCTCCTACGAGCAGTACTTC	CASLDSISYEQYF
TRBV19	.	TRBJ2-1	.	TGTGCCAGTAGTCCAGGCTTCTCCTACAATGAGCAGTTCTTC	CASSPGFSYNEQFF
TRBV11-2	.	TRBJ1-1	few	TGTGCCAGCAGCTTAGAGTGGGGCAGACAGTACACTGAAGCTTTCTTT	CASSLEWGRQYTEAFF
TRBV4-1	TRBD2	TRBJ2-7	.	TGCGCCAGCAGCCCTAGACTAGCGGGAACCTACGAGCAGCACTTC	CASSPRLAGTYEQHF
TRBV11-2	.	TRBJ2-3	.	TGTGCCAGCAGCTTGGGCAGGGTCAATACGCAGTATTTT	CASSLGRVNTQYF
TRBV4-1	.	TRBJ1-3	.	TGCGCCAGCAGCGATTCTACAGGGTTTTCTGGAAACACCATATATTTT	CASSDSTGFSGNTIYF
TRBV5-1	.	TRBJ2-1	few	TGCGCCAGCACCATGACTAGTGGGTTAGTGAATGAGCAGTTCTTC	CASTMTSGLVNEQFF
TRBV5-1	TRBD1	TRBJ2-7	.	TGCGCCAGCAGCCCCGGACAGGGACCTTACGAGCAGTACTTC	CASSPGQGPYEQYF
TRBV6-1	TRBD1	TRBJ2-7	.	TGTGCCAGCAGTGAAGACAGGGGGACTTCCTACGAGCAGTACTTC	CASSEDRGTSYEQYF
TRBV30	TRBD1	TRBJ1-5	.	TGTGCCTTGTCCCTTGGACAGGGCAATCAGCCCCAGCATTTT	CALSLGQGNQPQHF